These T cell receptor beta chains were read from a single sample in a study of T-cell memory formation after mild COVID-19. Each CDR3 protein gets one entry after TCRdb re-called the 5' RACE reads with MiXCR. The sample holds just over 400,000 distinct CDR3 sequences, 20% to 30% seen once. Sequenced sample: PBMCs or a T cell subset sorted from them (not recorded which). The receptors come from an adult woman who had mild COVID-19 (a few samples of this study predate the infection). Cell type and time point are not known. Both conserved end residues are part of each CDR3. D genes are given only for firm matches. Size tells how often a clone was seen (once, few, many) or the class of an expanded clone, and some rows leave it out.

size	D	V	J	CDR3	DNA
NA	NA	TRBV4-2	TRBJ2-7	CASSQERRGDYEQYF	TGTGCCAGCAGCCAAGAGAGAAGAGGAGACTACGAGCAGTACTTC
many	NA	TRBV12-3/TRBV12-4	TRBJ2-3	CASSLELMRDTDTQYF	TGTGCCAGCAGTTTAGAGTTAATGAGGGACACAGATACGCAGTATTTT
large	TRBD2	TRBV11-2	TRBJ2-1	CASSPLLLGTSRPYNEQFF	TGTGCCAGCAGCCCACTATTATTGGGGACTAGTCGGCCCTACAATGAGCAGTTCTTC
few	TRBD1	TRBV12-3/TRBV12-4	TRBJ1-1	CASRTDRGPMNTEAFF	TGTGCCAGCAGGACAGACAGGGGGCCGATGAACACTGAAGCTTTCTTT
few	TRBD2	TRBV7-9	TRBJ2-5	CASSQRTSGGISQETQYF	TGTGCCAGCAGCCAGAGGACTAGCGGGGGGATATCCCAAGAGACCCAGTACTTC
once	NA	TRBV18	TRBJ1-4	CASSPPLWNEKLFF	TGTGCCAGCTCACCCCCCTTGTGGAATGAAAAACTGTTTTTT
NA	TRBD1	TRBV5-1	TRBJ2-7	CASSQGEGQPAYEQYF	TGCGCCAGCAGCCAGGGGGAAGGACAACCGGCCTACGAGCAGTACTTC
few	TRBD2	TRBV30	TRBJ2-3	CAWALLAGDTDTQYF	TGTGCCTGGGCCCTACTAGCGGGGGACACAGATACGCAGTATTTT
NA	TRBD1	TRBV7-7	TRBJ2-3	CASSSRDRVIDTQYF	TGTGCTAGCAGCTCCCGGGACAGGGTCATAGATACGCAGTATTTT
few	TRBD1	TRBV24-1	TRBJ2-3	CATSEILGTADTQYF	TGTGCCACCAGTGAGATTTTAGGGACAGCAGATACGCAGTATTTT
NA	TRBD2	TRBV29-1	TRBJ2-5	CSGEGSQETQYF	TGCAGCGGGGAGGGGAGCCAAGAGACCCAGTACTTC
NA	NA	TRBV3-1	TRBJ1-1	CASSHHPWANTEAFF	TGTGCCAGCAGCCACCATCCCTGGGCGAACACTGAAGCTTTCTTT
few	TRBD2	TRBV5-1	TRBJ2-1	CASSGTSSSDEQFF	TGCGCCAGCAGCGGGACTAGCAGCAGCGATGAGCAGTTCTTC
NA	NA	TRBV29-1	TRBJ1-4	CSVLGEKLFF	TGCAGCGTTTTGGGGGAAAAACTGTTTTTT
few	NA	TRBV13	TRBJ1-6	CASSSRTANSPLHF	TGTGCCAGCAGCTCCCGGACAGCGAATTCACCCCTCCACTTT
NA	NA	TRBV7-2	TRBJ2-7	CASSLTNWNEQYF	TGTGCCAGCAGCTTGACTAATTGGAACGAGCAGTACTTC
NA	TRBD1	TRBV24-1	TRBJ2-5	CATSDGGTGRETQYF	TGTGCCACCAGTGATGGAGGGACAGGGCGGGAGACCCAGTACTTC
many	NA	TRBV20-1	TRBJ2-1	CSASDGSRPHNEQFF	TGCAGTGCTAGTGATGGGAGCCGACCCCACAATGAGCAGTTCTTC
NA	NA	TRBV10-3	TRBJ2-3	CAISGPTDTQYF	TGTGCCATCAGTGGCCCCACAGATACGCAGTATTTT
few	TRBD2	TRBV9	TRBJ2-1	CASSVERGAYNEQFF	TGTGCCAGCAGCGTAGAACGGGGGGCCTACAATGAGCAGTTCTTC
NA	NA	TRBV18	TRBJ2-3	CASSPPPLRTGTDTQYF	TGTGCCAGCTCACCGCCCCCCTTACGGACAGGCACAGATACGCAGTATTTT
NA	NA	TRBV29-1	TRBJ2-3	CSVGGLAMSTDTQYF	TGCAGCGTTGGAGGCCTAGCGATGAGCACAGATACGCAGTATTTT
NA	NA	TRBV9	TRBJ2-7	CASSPGVGSYEQYF	TGTGCCAGCAGCCCCGGCGTGGGAAGCTACGAGCAGTACTTC
few	NA	TRBV2	TRBJ2-6	CASSAEAGGANVLTF	TGTGCCAGCAGTGCGGAGGCCGGGGGGGCCAACGTCCTGACTTTC
NA	TRBD1	TRBV29-1	TRBJ1-2	CSAGTGSANYGYTF	TGCAGCGCAGGGACAGGATCGGCTAACTATGGCTACACCTTC
few	NA	TRBV12-3/TRBV12-4	TRBJ2-1	CASSRVGEQFF	TGTGCCAGCAGCAGAGTGGGTGAGCAGTTCTTC
many	TRBD2	TRBV30	TRBJ2-3	CAWSRGLAGGTDTQYF	TGTGCCTGGAGCCGGGGACTAGCGGGAGGCACAGATACGCAGTATTTT
NA	NA	TRBV12-3/TRBV12-4	TRBJ2-6	CASSFPRVFGANVLTF	TGTGCCAGCAGTTTTCCCCGAGTCTTTGGGGCCAACGTCCTGACTTTC
NA	NA	TRBV2	TRBJ1-5	CASSLGQGHGHF	TGTGCCAGCAGCTTGGGGCAGGGTCACGGGCATTTT
NA	TRBD1	TRBV7-8	TRBJ1-2	CASSPGTGMGGYTF	TGTGCCAGCAGCCCCGGGACAGGGATGGGGGGCTACACCTTC
few	TRBD1	TRBV6-5	TRBJ1-2	CASTKTGKSLLGYTF	TGTGCCAGCACAAAGACAGGGAAGAGTTTGTTGGGCTACACCTTC
NA	NA	TRBV4-3	TRBJ1-6	CASSLQGTSPLHF	TGCGCCAGCAGCCTCCAGGGGACCTCACCCCTCCACTTT
once	TRBD2	TRBV5-1	TRBJ2-1	CASSLAKGLAGDNEQFF	TGCGCCAGCAGCTTGGCAAAAGGACTAGCGGGGGACAATGAGCAGTTCTTC
few	NA	TRBV7-9	TRBJ1-2	CASFSPAGSDGYTF	TGTGCCAGCTTTTCCCCAGCCGGCTCGGATGGCTACACCTTC
NA	NA	TRBV4-1	TRBJ2-1	CASSQRQGLDHNEQFF	TGCGCCAGCAGCCAGCGACAGGGACTCGACCACAATGAGCAGTTCTTC
few	TRBD2	TRBV4-1	TRBJ2-2	CASSQDGMAGGLVGELFF	TGCGCCAGCAGCCAAGATGGAATGGCGGGGGGGCTTGTCGGGGAGCTGTTTTTT
few	NA	TRBV29-1	TRBJ2-2	CSVLTGTGELFF	TGCAGCGTCCTGACAGGCACCGGGGAGCTGTTTTTT
few	NA	TRBV6-5	TRBJ2-3	CASSQVGLSNTDTQYF	TGTGCCAGCAGTCAAGTGGGACTCTCGAACACAGATACGCAGTATTTT
NA	NA	TRBV5-8	TRBJ2-7	CASNFGDPSYEQYF	TGTGCCAGCAACTTCGGGGACCCATCCTACGAGCAGTACTTC
few	NA	TRBV29-1	TRBJ1-1	CSASPTVMNTEAFF	TGCAGCGCATCCCCGACAGTTATGAACACTGAAGCTTTCTTT
NA	NA	TRBV29-1	TRBJ1-2	CSVPSNYGYTF	TGCAGCGTTCCTTCTAACTATGGCTACACCTTC
NA	NA	TRBV24-1	TRBJ1-5	CATSDPRAGDLEPQHF	TGTGCCACCAGTGATCCGAGGGCCGGGGACCTAGAGCCCCAGCATTTT
few	TRBD2	TRBV5-1	TRBJ2-3	CASHSGTTDTQYF	TGCGCCAGCCATAGCGGGACTACAGATACGCAGTATTTT
NA	TRBD1	TRBV24-1	TRBJ2-4	CATSEGDRGAKNIQYF	TGTGCCACCAGTGAAGGGGACAGGGGGGCCAAAAACATTCAGTACTTC
NA	NA	TRBV11-2	TRBJ2-1	CASSLVQGFSNEQFF	TGTGCCAGCAGCTTAGTTCAGGGGTTCAGCAATGAGCAGTTCTTC
NA	NA	TRBV24-1	TRBJ2-1	CATSASGRGDEQFF	TGTGCCACCAGTGCCTCGGGCAGGGGCGATGAGCAGTTCTTC
NA	NA	TRBV5-1	TRBJ1-3	CASSLSLSSGNTIYF	TGCGCCAGCAGCTTGTCCCTCAGCTCTGGAAACACCATATATTTT
NA	NA	TRBV7-6	TRBJ2-2	CASAQGSHTGELFF	TGTGCCAGCGCCCAGGGCTCCCACACCGGGGAGCTGTTTTTT
NA	NA	TRBV7-2	TRBJ2-3	CASSPATDTQYF	TGTGCCAGCAGCCCAGCCACAGATACGCAGTATTTT
NA	NA	TRBV7-7	TRBJ1-3	CASSPLGRAGGNTIYF	TGTGCCAGCAGCCCCCTTGGCCGGGCAGGTGGAAACACCATATATTTT
few	TRBD1	TRBV6-1	TRBJ2-2	CASSVNRGNTGELFF	TGTGCCAGCAGTGTTAACAGGGGGAACACCGGGGAGCTGTTTTTT
few	NA	TRBV7-9	TRBJ2-3	CASSQRSTAGTQYF	TGTGCCAGCAGCCAAAGGTCTACTGCGGGTACGCAGTATTTT
NA	NA	TRBV15	TRBJ1-1	CATSRDTLEAFF	TGTGCCACCAGCAGAGACACCCTAGAAGCTTTCTTT
NA	NA	TRBV7-6	TRBJ1-1	CASTPIGGSTEAFF	TGTGCCAGCACCCCGATTGGGGGATCTACTGAAGCTTTCTTT
few	NA	TRBV25-1	TRBJ2-1	CASSESRLLGDEQFF	TGTGCCAGCAGTGAATCGAGGCTCCTAGGTGATGAGCAGTTCTTC